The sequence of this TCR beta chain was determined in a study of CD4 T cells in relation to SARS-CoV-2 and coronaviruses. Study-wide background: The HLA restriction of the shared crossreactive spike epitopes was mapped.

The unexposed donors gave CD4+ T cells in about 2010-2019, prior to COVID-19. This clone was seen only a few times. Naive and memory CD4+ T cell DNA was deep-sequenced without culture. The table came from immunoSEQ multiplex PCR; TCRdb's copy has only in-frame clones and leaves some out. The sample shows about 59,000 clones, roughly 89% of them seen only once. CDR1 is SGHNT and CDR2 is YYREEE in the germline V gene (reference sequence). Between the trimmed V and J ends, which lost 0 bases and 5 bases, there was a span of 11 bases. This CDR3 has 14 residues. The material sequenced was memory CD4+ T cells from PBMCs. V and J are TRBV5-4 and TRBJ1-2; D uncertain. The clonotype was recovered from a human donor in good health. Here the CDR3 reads CASSLDGLGYGYTF. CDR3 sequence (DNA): TGTGCCAGCAGCTTGGACGGACTAGGATATGGCTACACCTTC.